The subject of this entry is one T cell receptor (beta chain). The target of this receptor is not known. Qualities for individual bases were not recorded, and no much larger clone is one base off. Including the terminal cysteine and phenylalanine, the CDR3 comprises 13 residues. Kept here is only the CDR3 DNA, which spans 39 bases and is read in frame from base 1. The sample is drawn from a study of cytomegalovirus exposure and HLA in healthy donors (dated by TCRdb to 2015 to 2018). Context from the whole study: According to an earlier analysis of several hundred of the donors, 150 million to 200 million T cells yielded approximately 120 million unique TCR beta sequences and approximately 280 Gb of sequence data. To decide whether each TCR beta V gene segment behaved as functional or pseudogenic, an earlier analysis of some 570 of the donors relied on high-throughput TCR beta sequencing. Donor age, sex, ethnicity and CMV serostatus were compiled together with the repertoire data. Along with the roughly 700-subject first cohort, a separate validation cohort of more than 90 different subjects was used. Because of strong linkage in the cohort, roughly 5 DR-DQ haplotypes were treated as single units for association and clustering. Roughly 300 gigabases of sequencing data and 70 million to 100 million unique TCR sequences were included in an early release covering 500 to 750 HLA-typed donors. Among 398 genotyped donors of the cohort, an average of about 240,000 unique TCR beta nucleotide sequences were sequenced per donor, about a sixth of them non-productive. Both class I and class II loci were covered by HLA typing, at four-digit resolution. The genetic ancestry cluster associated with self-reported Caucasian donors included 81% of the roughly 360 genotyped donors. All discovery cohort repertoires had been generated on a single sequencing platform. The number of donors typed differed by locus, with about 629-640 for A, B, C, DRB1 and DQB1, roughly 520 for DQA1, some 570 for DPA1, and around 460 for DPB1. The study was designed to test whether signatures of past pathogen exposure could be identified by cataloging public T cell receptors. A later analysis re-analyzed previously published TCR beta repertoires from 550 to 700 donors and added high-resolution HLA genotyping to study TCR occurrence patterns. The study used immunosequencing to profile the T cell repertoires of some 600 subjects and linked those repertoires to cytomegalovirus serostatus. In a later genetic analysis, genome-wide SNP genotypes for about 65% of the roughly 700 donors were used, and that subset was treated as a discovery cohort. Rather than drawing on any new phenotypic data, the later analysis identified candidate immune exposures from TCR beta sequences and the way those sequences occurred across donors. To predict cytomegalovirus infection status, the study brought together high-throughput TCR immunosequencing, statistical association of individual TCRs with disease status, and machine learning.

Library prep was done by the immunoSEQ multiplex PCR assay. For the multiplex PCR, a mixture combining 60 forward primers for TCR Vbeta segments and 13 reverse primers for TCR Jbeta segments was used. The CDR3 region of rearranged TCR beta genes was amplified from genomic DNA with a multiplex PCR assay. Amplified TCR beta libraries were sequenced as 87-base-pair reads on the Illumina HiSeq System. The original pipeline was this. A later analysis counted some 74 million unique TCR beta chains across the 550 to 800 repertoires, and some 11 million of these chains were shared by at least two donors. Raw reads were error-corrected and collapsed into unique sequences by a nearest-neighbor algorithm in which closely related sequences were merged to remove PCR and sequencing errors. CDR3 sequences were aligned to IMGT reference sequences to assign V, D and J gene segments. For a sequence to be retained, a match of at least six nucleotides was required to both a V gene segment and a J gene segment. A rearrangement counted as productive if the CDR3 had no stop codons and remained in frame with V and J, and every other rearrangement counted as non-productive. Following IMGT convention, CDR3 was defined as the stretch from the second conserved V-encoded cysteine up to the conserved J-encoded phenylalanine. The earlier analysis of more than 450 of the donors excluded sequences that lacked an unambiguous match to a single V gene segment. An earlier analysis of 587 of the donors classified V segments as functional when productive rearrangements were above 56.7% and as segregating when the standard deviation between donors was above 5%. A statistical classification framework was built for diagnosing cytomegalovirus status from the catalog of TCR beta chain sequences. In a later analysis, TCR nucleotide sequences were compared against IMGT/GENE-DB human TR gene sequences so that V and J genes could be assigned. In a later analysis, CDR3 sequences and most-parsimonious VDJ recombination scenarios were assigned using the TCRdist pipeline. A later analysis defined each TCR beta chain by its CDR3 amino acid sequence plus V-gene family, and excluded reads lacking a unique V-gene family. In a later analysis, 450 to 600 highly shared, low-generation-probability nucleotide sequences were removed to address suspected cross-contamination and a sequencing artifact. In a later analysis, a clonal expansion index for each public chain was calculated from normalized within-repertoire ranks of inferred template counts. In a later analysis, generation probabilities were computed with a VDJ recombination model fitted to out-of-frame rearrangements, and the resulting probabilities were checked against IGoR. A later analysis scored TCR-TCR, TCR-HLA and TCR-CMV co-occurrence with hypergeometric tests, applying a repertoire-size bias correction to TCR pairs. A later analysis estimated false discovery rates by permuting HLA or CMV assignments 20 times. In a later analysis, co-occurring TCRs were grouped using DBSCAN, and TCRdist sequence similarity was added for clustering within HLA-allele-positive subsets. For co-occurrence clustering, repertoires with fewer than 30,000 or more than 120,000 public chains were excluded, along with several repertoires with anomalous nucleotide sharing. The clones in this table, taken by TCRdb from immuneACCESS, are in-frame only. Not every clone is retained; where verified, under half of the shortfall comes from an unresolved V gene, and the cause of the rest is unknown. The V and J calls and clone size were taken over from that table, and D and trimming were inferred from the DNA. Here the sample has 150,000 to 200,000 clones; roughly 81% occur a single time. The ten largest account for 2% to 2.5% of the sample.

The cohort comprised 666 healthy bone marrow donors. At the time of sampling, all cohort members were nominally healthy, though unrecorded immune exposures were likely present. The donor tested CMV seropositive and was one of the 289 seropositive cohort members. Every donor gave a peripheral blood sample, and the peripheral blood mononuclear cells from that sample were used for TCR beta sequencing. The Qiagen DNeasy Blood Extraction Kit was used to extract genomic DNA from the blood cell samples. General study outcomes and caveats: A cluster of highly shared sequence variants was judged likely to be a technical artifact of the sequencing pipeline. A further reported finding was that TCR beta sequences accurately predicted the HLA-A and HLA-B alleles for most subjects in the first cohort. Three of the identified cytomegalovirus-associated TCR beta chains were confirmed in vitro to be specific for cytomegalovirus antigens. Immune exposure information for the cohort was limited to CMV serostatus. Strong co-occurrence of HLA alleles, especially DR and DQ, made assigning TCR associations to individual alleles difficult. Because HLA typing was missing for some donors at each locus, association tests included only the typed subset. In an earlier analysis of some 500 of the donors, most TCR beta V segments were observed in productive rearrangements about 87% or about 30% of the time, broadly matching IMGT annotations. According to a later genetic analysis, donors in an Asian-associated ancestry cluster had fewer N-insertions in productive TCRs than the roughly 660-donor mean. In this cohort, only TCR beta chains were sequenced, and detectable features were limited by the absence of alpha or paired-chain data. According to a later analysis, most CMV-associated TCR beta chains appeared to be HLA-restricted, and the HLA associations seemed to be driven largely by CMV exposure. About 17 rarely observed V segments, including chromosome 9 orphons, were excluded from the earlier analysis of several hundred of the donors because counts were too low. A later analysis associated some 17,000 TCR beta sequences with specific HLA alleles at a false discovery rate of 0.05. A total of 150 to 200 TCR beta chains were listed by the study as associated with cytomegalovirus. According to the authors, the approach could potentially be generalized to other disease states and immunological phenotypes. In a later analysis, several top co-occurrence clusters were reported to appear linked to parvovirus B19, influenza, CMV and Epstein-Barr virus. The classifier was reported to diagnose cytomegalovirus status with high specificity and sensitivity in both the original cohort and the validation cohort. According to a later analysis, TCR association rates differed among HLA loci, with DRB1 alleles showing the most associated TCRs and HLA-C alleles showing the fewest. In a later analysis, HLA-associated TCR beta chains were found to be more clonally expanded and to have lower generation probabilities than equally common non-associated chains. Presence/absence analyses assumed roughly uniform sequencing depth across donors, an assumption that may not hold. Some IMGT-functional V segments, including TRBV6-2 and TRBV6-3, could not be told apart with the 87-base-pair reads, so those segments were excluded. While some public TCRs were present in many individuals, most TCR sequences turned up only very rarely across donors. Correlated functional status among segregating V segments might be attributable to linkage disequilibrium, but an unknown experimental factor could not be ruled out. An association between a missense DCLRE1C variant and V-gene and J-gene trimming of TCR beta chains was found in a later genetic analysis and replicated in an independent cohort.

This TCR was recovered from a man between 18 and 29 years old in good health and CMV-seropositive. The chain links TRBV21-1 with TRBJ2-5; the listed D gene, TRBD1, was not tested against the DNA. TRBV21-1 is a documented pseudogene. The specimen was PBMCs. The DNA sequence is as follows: TGTGCCAGCAGCAAGGGGGCGTTAAAGACCCAGTACTTC. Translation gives CASSKGALKTQYF.